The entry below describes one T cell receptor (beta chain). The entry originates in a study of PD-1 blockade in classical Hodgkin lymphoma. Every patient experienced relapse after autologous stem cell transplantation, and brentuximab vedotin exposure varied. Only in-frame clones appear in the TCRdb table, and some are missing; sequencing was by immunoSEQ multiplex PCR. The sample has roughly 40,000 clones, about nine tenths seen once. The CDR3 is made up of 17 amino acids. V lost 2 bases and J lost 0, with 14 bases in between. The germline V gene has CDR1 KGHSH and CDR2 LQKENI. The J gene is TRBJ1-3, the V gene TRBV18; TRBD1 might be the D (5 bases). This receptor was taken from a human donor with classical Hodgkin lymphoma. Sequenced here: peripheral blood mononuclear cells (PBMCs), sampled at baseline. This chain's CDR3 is CASSPSPTDLSGNTIYF. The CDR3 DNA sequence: TGTGCCAGCTCACCATCGCCGACAGACCTCTCTGGAAACACCATATATTTT.